This TCR beta chain was found in a study of blood T cell repertoires in COVID-19. Study as a whole: Some COVID-19 samples were acute and others convalescent; all came from the United States, Italy and Spain. PBMCs, B-cell-depleted T cells, or T cells were the source of the cDNA or gDNA that made up the material.

Trimming left V 0 bases short and J 3 bases short, with 9 bases between. Looked up from germline, CDR1 is SGDLS and CDR2 is YYNGEE. The CDR3 covers 14 residues. Original processing methods: Scientists estimated how many nucleated cells there were by amplifying reference gene primers. TCRdb's copy holds only in-frame clones and misses some; the assay was immunoSEQ multiplex PCR. The V and J calls and the clone size are those of that table, but D and trimming were determined from the DNA. The sample lists about 87,000 clones; approximately 89% were seen once. This clone was observed a single time. V is TRBV9 and J is TRBJ1-1, with D unclear. This TCR came from a woman older than 75 with active COVID-19. The specimen was peripheral blood. CDR3 sequence reads: CASSVGRRDTEAFF. In nucleotides, the CDR3 is TGTGCCAGCAGCGTAGGCCGGAGGGACACTGAAGCTTTCTTT.